Listed here is a single TCR beta chain. The data derive from a study of blood T cell repertoires in COVID-19. Study details: Samples taken during acute and convalescent COVID-19 were collected in the United States, Italy and Spain. Nucleic acid was either cDNA or gDNA, and it came from T cells, B-cell-depleted T cells, or PBMCs.

This CDR3 is 15 amino acids long. The V and J ends lost 8 bases and 6 bases, in that order; junction bases with no gene match: 12. The germline CDR1 and CDR2 sequences are SGHKS and YYEKEE (reference sequence). Authors' methods: Amplifying reference gene primers gave estimates of nucleated cell counts. Sequenced by immunoSEQ multiplex PCR; TCRdb stores in-frame clones only, minus some. V and J calls and clone size are those listed in that table; D and trimming were worked out from the DNA. The sample shows about 75,000 clones, approximately 86% of them seen only once. Sequencing was performed on peripheral blood. The source of this sequence is a woman in her fifties or sixties with acute or convalescent COVID-19. The V gene is TRBV5-5, the J gene TRBJ2-3; 10 bases fit TRBD2. In DNA form, the CDR3 reads TGTGCCAGTACGGGTTATAGCGGGGGGTTGGATACGCAGTATTTT. This sequence encodes CASTGYSGGLDTQYF. Full variable domain (remainder filled in from reference TRBV5-5 and TRBJ2-3): DAGVTQSPTHLIKTRGQQVTLRCSPISGHKSVSWYQQVLGQGPQFIFQYYEKEERGRGNFPDRFSARQFPNYSSELNVNALLLGDSALYLCASTGYSGGLDTQYFGPGTRLTVL.